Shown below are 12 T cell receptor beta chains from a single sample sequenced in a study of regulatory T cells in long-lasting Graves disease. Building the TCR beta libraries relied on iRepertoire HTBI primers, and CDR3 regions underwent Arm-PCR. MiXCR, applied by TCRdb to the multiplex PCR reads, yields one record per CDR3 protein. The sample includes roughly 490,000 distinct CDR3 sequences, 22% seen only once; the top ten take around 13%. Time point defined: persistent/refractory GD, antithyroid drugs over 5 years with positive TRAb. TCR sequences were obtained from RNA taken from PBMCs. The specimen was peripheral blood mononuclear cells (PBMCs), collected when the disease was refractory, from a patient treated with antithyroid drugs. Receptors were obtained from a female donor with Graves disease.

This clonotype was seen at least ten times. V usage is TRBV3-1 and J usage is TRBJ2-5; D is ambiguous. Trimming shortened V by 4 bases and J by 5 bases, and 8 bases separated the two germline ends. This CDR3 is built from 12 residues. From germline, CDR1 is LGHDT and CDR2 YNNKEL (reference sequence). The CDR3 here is CASSRAQETQYF. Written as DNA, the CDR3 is TGTGCCAGCAGCCGAGCGCAGGAGACCCAGTACTTC.

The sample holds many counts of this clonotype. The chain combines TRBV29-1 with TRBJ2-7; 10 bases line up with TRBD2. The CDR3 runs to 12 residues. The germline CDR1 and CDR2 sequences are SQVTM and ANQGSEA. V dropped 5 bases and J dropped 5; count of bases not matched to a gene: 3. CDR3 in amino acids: CSVSTSGNEQYF. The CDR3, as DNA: TGCAGCGTTAGTACTAGCGGGAACGAGCAGTACTTC.

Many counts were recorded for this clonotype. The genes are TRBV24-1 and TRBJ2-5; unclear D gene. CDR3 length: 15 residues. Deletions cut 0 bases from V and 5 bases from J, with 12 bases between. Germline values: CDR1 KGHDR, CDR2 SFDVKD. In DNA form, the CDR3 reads TGTGCCACCAGTGATTTGTTGGGCAGACGGGAGACCCAGTACTTC. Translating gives CATSDLLGRRETQYF.

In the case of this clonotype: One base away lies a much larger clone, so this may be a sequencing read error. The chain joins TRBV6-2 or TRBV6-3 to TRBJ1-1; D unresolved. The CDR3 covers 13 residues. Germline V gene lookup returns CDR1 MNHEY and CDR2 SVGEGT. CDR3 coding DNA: TGTGCCAGCAGTGACATGTGGAACACTGAAGCTTCCTTT. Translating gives CASSDMWNTEASF.

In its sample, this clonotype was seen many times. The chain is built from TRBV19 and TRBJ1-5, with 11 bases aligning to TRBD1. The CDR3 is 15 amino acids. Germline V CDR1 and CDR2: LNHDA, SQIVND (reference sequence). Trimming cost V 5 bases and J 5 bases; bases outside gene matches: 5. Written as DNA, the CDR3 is TGTGCCAGTAGTCCCCGGGGACAGGGGGATCAGCCCCAGCATTTT. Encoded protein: CASSPRGQGDQPQHF.

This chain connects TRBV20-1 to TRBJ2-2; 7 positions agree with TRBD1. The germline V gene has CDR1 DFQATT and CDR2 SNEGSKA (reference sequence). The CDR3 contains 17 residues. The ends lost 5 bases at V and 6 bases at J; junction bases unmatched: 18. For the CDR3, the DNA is TGCAGTGCTGGATCTAGGGGTTCAGGGGGTTACGCCGGGGAGCTGTTTTTT. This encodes CSAGSRGSGGYAGELFF.

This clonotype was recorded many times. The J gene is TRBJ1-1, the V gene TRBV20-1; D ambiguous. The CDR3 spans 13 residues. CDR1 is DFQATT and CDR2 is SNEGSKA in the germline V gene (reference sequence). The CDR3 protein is CRALPGLNTEAFF. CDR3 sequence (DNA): TGCAGGGCTCTCCCCGGCTTGAACACTGAAGCTTTCTTT.

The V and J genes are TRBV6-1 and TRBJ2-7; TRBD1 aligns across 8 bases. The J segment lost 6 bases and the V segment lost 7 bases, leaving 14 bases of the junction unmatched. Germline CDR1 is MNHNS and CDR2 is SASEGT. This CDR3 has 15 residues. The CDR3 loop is CASKYSGTGTCEQYF. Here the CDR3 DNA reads TGTGCCAGCAAGTACTCCGGGACAGGAACCTGCGAGCAGTACTTC.

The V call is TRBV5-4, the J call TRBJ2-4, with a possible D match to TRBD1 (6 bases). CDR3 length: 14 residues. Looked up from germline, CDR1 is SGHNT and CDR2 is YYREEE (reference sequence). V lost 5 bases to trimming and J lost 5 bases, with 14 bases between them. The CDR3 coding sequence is TGTGCCAGCAGAGACAGGAGAGGCGAAAACATTCAGTACTTC. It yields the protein CASRDRRGENIQYF. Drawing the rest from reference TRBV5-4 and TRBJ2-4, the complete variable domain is ETGVTQSPTHLIKTRGQQVTLRCSSQSGHNTVSWYQQALGQGPQFIFQYYREEENGRGNFPPRFSGLQFPNYSSELNVNALELDDSALYLCASRDRRGENIQYFGAGTRLSVL.

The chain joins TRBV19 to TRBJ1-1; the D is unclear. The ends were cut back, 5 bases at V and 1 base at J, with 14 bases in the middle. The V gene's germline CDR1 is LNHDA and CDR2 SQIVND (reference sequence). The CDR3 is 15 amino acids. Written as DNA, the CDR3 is TGTGCCAGTAGTGTTGGTCGTCACAGGAACACTGAAGCTTTCTTT. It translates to CASSVGRHRNTEAFF. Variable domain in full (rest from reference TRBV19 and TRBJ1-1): DGGITQSPKYLFRKEGQNVTLSCEQNLNHDAMYWYRQDPGQGLRLIYYSQIVNDFQKGDIAEGYSVSREKKESFPLTVTSAQKNPTAFYLCASSVGRHRNTEAFFGQGTRLTVV.

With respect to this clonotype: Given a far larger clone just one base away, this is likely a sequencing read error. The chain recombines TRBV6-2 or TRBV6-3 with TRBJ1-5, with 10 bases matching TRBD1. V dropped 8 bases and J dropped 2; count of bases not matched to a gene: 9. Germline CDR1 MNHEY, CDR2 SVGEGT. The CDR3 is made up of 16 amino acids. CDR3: CASGEGQGRRNQPQHF. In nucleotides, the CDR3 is TGTGCCAGCGGTGAGGGACAGGGGAGGCGCAATCAGCCCCAGCATTTT.

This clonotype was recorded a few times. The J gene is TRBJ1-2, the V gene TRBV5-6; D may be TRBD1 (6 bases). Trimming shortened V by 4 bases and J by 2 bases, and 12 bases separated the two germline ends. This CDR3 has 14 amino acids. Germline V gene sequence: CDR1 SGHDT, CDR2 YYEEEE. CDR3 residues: CASSRLDRNYGYTF. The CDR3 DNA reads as TGTGCCAGCAGCCGCCTAGACAGGAACTATGGCTACACCTTC.